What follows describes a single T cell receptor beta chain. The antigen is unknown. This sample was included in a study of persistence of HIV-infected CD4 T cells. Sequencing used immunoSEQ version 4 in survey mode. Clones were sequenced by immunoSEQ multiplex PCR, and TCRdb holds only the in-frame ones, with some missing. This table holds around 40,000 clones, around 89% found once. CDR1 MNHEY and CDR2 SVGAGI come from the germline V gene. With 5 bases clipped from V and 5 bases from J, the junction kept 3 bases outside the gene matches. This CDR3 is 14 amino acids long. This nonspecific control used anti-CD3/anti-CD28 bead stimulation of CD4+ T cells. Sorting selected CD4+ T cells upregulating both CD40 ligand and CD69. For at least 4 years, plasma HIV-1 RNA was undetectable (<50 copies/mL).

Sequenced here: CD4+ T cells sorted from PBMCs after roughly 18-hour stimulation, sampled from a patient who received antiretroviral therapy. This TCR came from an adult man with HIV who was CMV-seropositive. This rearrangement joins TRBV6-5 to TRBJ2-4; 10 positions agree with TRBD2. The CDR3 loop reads CASSPGLAENIQYF. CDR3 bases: TGTGCCAGCAGTCCAGGACTAGCGGAAAACATTCAGTACTTC.